There are a few counts of the clone carrying this TCR beta chain. The antigen is undetermined. The sequenced fragment ends 3 residues before the CDR3 boundary, so the rest is inferred from the germline J gene. The source of the sample is a study of T cell clonality in common variable immunodeficiency. Study conclusions and caveats: Common variable immunodeficiency TCR beta sequences reportedly had fewer deletions and N-nucleotide insertions.

Produced via immunoSEQ multiplex PCR; TCRdb's table is partial and in-frame only. This sample has roughly 12,000 clones, each found more than once. Trimming shortened V by 4 bases and J by 5 bases, and 10 bases separated the two germline ends. CDR1 is SGHRS and CDR2 is YFSETQ in the germline V gene. The length of the CDR3 is 13 residues. The source of this sequence is a human donor with common variable immunodeficiency. Input material: peripheral blood mononuclear cells. The chain employs TRBV5-1 and TRBJ2-1; D unresolved. CDR3 DNA, as far as it was read: TGCGCCAGCAGCGTGGATGTAAACAATGAG. Translated: CASSVDVNNE. The whole CDR3 is CASSVDVNNEQFF.